The present T cell receptor (beta chain) was sequenced within a study of blood T cell repertoires in COVID-19. Study in general: Italy, Spain and the United States were the sources of the convalescent and acute COVID-19 samples. Sources were T cells, B-cell-depleted T cells, or PBMCs; the material itself was cDNA or gDNA.

The germline CDR1 and CDR2 sequences are MNHEY and SVGAGI. The CDR3 extends over 12 amino acids. Trimming cost V 6 bases and J 7 bases, with 13 bases left between them. In the study's own analysis: By means of reference gene primer amplification, nucleated cell counts were estimated. Measured with immunoSEQ multiplex PCR; TCRdb has only the in-frame clones, and not every one. That table is the source of V, J and clone size, and D and trimming were worked out from the DNA. The table lists just over 650,000 clones, 90% of them singletons. The chain recombines TRBV6-5 with TRBJ2-7; possibly TRBD2 for D (6 bases). The clonotype comes from a young woman with acute or convalescent COVID-19. Sequenced input: peripheral blood. The CDR3: CASRTGAQEQYF. DNA of the CDR3: TGTGCCAGCAGGACGGGAGCCCAGGAGCAGTACTTC.